The TCR beta chain under discussion was sequenced for a study of blood T cell repertoires in COVID-19. Germline lookup yields CDR1 KGHSH and CDR2 LQKENI. The CDR3 runs to 14 residues. Trimming took 6 bases from V and 2 from J, leaving 12 bases between them. Profiling relied on immunoSEQ multiplex PCR, and the TCRdb table lists in-frame clones only, not all of them. Here the sample spans some 100,000 clones, around 90% being singletons. Sequenced material: peripheral blood. The clonotype was recovered from a woman in her 70s with acute or convalescent COVID-19. The chain recombines TRBV18 with TRBJ2-3; a possible D gene is TRBD1 (6 bases). CDR3 bases: TGTGCCAGCTCTGTTAAGGGGGACACAGATACGCAGTATTTT. It yields the protein CASSVKGDTDTQYF.